Below, 11 T cell receptor beta chains from the same sample are listed, as sequenced in a study of shared clonotypes between healthy human individuals. TCRdb's table, derived via immunoSEQ multiplex PCR, lists solely in-frame clones and lacks some. The sample contains 2.3 million or so clones, 90% to 95% of which appear only once. The sequencing input was naive CD4+ T cells from PBMCs. Subset meaning: CD45RA+ positively selected. The receptors were sampled from a man younger than 30 in good health. Some clones in this sample may be carry-over from other donors' samples.

The chain links TRBV19 to TRBJ2-7, with TRBD2 identical over 10 bases. Germline CDR1 is LNHDA and CDR2 is SQIVND (reference sequence). J lost 2 bases, V lost 5 bases, and 6 bases had no gene match. The CDR3 is 15 residues long. The CDR3 loop is CASSQRTSGTYEQYF. In DNA, the CDR3 is TGTGCCAGTAGTCAACGGACTAGCGGAACCTACGAGCAGTACTTC.

The chain combines TRBV11-2 with TRBJ2-5, with D hard to call. With 6 bases removed from V and 8 bases from J, the gap between germline ends came to 16 bases. This CDR3 comprises 13 residues. Germline assignment: CDR1 SGHAT and CDR2 FQNNGV. The CDR3 reads CASSPSVVATQYF. In DNA form, the CDR3 reads TGTGCCAGCAGTCCCTCGGTGGTGGCCACCCAGTACTTC. Based on the CDR3 plus reference TRBV11-2 and TRBJ2-5, the full variable domain is EAGVAQSPRYKIIEKRQSVAFWCNPISGHATLYWYQQILGQGPKLLIQFQNNGVVDDSQLPKDRFSAERLKGVDSTLKIQPAKLEDSAVYLCASSPSVVATQYFGPGTRLLVL.

The J gene is TRBJ2-6, the V gene TRBV5-4; maybe TRBD2 (5 bases). The CDR3 consists of 17 residues. Germline V gene sequence: CDR1 SGHNT, CDR2 YYREEE (reference sequence). V gave up 0 bases and J gave up 5 bases, with 15 bases separating them. CDR3 sequence (DNA): TGTGCCAGCAGCTTGGCTGGGGAGAGGAGAAGGGCCAACGTCCTGACTTTC. It codes for CASSLAGERRRANVLTF.

This chain joins TRBV7-3 and TRBJ2-1, with TRBD2 matching over 9 bases. The germline V gene has CDR1 SGHTA and CDR2 FQGTGA. The ends lost 5 bases at V and 7 bases at J; junction bases unmatched: 9. The CDR3 is 15 residues long. The chain's CDR3 is CASSHIAGDLNEQFF. The CDR3 DNA reads as TGTGCCAGCAGCCACATAGCGGGAGATCTTAATGAGCAGTTCTTC.

V gene TRBV6-1 combines with J gene TRBJ2-7, with TRBD2 as a possible D gene (5 bases). The V gene lost 7 bases and the J gene lost 6 bases, with 16 bases spanning the gap. The CDR3 length is 13 residues. In germline, CDR1 is MNHNS, CDR2 SASEGT. The CDR3 DNA follows: TGTGCCAGCAAGCGGCAACTAGTCGCCGAGCAGTACTTC. Translated, it gives CASKRQLVAEQYF.

The J gene is TRBJ1-1, the V gene TRBV10-3; 8 bases align to TRBD1. V trimming: 6 bases; J trimming: 5 bases; junction bases outside the gene matches: 14. The germline V gene encodes CDR1 ENHRY and CDR2 SYGVKD. The CDR3 length is 16 residues. CDR3 in amino acids: CAISRGQGGGLTEAFF. The CDR3 bases are TGTGCCATCAGCCGTGGACAGGGTGGGGGGCTTACTGAAGCTTTCTTT.

CDR3 nucleotides: TGTGCCAGCAGTTTGGTGTCGGGGCTAGCGATCCACGGGGAGCTGTTTTTT. It is translated as CASSLVSGLAIHGELFF. V gene TRBV27 combines with J gene TRBJ2-2, with a weak D call TRBD2 (6 bases). V lost 3 bases to trimming and J lost 7 bases, with 21 bases between them. Per the germline V gene, CDR1 is MNHEY and CDR2 is SMNVEV (reference sequence). This CDR3 has 17 amino acids.

The chain couples TRBV7-9 to TRBJ1-2, with D unclear. The germline V gene has CDR1 SEHNR and CDR2 FQNEAQ (reference sequence). The CDR3 consists of 13 residues. With 4 bases removed from V and 7 bases from J, the gap between germline ends came to 13 bases. CDR3 in DNA: TGTGCCAGCAGCTCCGGGAGGGCGTTTGGCTACACCTTC. This sequence encodes CASSSGRAFGYTF.

CDR3 loop: CASTGTGHSNQPQHF. The CDR3 nucleotides read TGTGCCAGCACCGGGACAGGCCATAGCAATCAGCCCCAGCATTTT. The chain combines TRBV28 with TRBJ1-5; 8 nucleotides line up with TRBD1. V shed 7 bases, J shed 0 bases, and the junction held 5 bases outside the gene matches. Germline V gene sequence: CDR1 MDHEN, CDR2 SYDVKM. This CDR3 spans 15 amino acids.

This chain joins TRBV7-3 and TRBJ2-3, with 9 bases matching TRBD1. The V gene end was trimmed by 1 base and the J gene end by 4 bases; junction bases not matched to a gene: 6. CDR3 length: 16 amino acids. Germline loops: CDR1 SGHTA, CDR2 FQGTGA. CDR3: CASSLKGQGGPDTQYF. In DNA, the CDR3 is TGTGCCAGCAGCTTAAAGGGACAGGGAGGCCCAGATACGCAGTATTTT.

This chain joins TRBV9 and TRBJ2-7; 9 bases are a match to TRBD1. Germline CDR1 and CDR2: SGDLS and YYNGEE. There are 16 residues in the CDR3. The junction had 13 bases not matched to a gene; V was cut back by 3 bases and J by 6 bases. The CDR3 DNA reads TGTGCCAGCAGCGAAGGGACAGGGCGGATTCTGGGCGAGCAGTACTTC. Its translation: CASSEGTGRILGEQYF.